A single sample is the source of the 6 T cell receptor beta chains below, sequenced in a study of tumor-infiltrating lymphocytes in primary liver carcinoma. From roughly 18-30 mg of unsorted bulk tissue, DNA and RNA were co-extracted together. The investigators made TCR beta cDNA from approximately 510 ng total RNA, using a constant-region primer. It was through three nested multiplex PCR rounds of slightly modified ARM-PCR that TCR beta libraries arose. TRBV1-TRBV30 forward primers and a C-beta reverse primer were used in the first two PCR rounds, which each ran for ten to eleven cycles. TCRdb reprocessed the multiplex PCR reads with MiXCR, giving one entry per CDR3 protein. The sample records under 150,000 distinct CDR3 sequences, around 70% being singletons. The sample taken for sequencing was tumor-adjacent normal liver tissue. These receptors all come from an older woman with primary liver carcinoma and hepatitis B virus infection.

On this clonotype: This likely comes from a read error, as the CDR3 has no conserved phenylalanine or tryptophan at its end. The chain recombines TRBV7-9 with TRBJ1-1; a possible D gene is TRBD1 (5 bases). V lost 5 bases to trimming and J lost 2 bases, with 15 bases between them. Germline assignment: CDR1 SEHNR and CDR2 FQNEAQ (reference sequence). The CDR3 length is 15 residues. The CDR3 DNA reads as TGTGCCAGCAGCCCCCCGACAGACTCTAACACTGAAGCTTTCTAT. Its translation is CASSPPTDSNTEAFY.

This clonotype was seen a few times. This sequence joins TRBV7-3 and TRBJ2-2, with TRBD1 as a possible D gene (6 bases). V was shortened by 4 bases and J by 0 bases, with 12 bases between the two germline ends. There are 16 residues in the CDR3. Germline V gene sequence: CDR1 SGHTA, CDR2 FQGTGA. CDR3 region: CASSSAGTPNTGELFF. CDR3 bases: TGTGCCAGCAGCTCAGCCGGGACACCGAACACCGGGGAGCTGTTTTTT.

The chain links TRBV28 to TRBJ2-7, with TRBD2 matching over 9 bases. This CDR3 comprises 15 residues. Trimming at V came to 3 bases and at J to 2 bases, leaving 5 bases not matched to a gene. Germline V gene lookup returns CDR1 MDHEN and CDR2 SYDVKM. The CDR3 spells CASSFAGGRTYEQYF. CDR3 DNA sequence: TGTGCCAGCAGTTTTGCGGGAGGGAGAACCTACGAGCAGTACTTC. Full variable domain (outside the CDR3, taken from reference TRBV28 and TRBJ2-7): DVKVTQSSRYLVKRTGEKVFLECVQDMDHENMFWYRQDPGLGLRLIYFSYDVKMKEKGDIPEGYSVSREKKERFSLILESASTNQTSMYLCASSFAGGRTYEQYFGPGTRLTVT.

Note on this clonotype: Without the conserved terminal phenylalanine or tryptophan, this CDR3 likely stems from a read error. The gene calls are TRBV11-2 and TRBJ1-2; 8 bases fit TRBD1. Germline trimming cut 10 bases from V and 9 bases from J; bases unmatched to any gene: 16. CDR1 and CDR2 (germline): SGHAT, FQNNGV. This CDR3 spans 14 amino acids. The CDR3 DNA is TGTGCCAACATCAGACAGGGGTCAGGAGGCAGCTACACCATC. Encoded protein: CANIRQGSGGSYTI.

In its sample, this clonotype is medium-sized. CDR3 nucleotide sequence: TGTGCCAGCAGCCCCTCGGGGGCTGGGGCCAACGTCCTGACTTTC. Translating gives CASSPSGAGANVLTF. V gene TRBV11-1 combines with J gene TRBJ2-6; TRBD2 is a possible D gene (6 bases). Germline V lookup: CDR1 SGHAT, CDR2 FQDESV (reference sequence). The CDR3 is made up of 15 amino acids. Trimming stripped 5 bases from V and 2 bases from J, with 10 bases between.

This clonotype was picked up a small number of times. One junction end disagrees with the germline gene, perhaps due to a read error. The V gene is TRBV5-1, the J gene TRBJ2-7, with TRBD1 matching 7 bases. This CDR3 comprises 16 residues. CDR1 is SGHRS, CDR2 YFSETQ, per germline. The CDR3 DNA sequence: TGCGCCACCAGCGCACAAACCAGCGACAGGGCTTACGAGCAGTACTTC. Protein: CATSAQTSDRAYEQYF. The variable domain in full, with the rest retrieved from reference TRBV5-1 and TRBJ2-7, is KAGVTQTPRYLIKTRGQQVTLSCSPISGHRSVSWYQQTPGQGLQFLFEYFSETQRNKGNFPGRFSGRQFSNSRSEMNVSTLELGDSALYLCATSAQTSDRAYEQYFGPGTRLTVT.